This T cell receptor beta chain originates from a study of beta chain features in type 1 diabetes. Study overall: Sorted cells from all samples, numbering 107,917,701, were examined.

CD45RO/CCR7/CD25/CD127/CD95/CD27 staining was used to isolate CD4+ naive, central memory, regulatory and stem cell-like memory cells by sorting. The sequenced template was cDNA made from the entire isolated RNA. Profiling relied on immunoSEQ multiplex PCR, and the TCRdb table lists in-frame clones only, not all of them. The sample consists of over 200,000 clones, approximately 10% of them appearing once. Germline V gene data show CDR1 as SGDLS and CDR2 as YYNGEE. The CDR3 consists of 16 residues. With V trimmed by 4 bases and J by 9 bases, 10 bases remained unmatched. As to this clone: What it binds is not known.

Study-level points and caveats: Small HLA sub-analyses could not settle whether HLA shapes TCRB rearrangement. PCR could preferentially amplify shorter templates, alike in patients and controls. All four CD4+ subsets from Type 1 diabetes patients carried moderately but significantly shorter TCRB CDR3s.

Sequenced sample: naive CD4+ T cells from blood. This TCR came from a man aged 25 to 45 with type 1 diabetes. The chain has TRBV9 and TRBJ2-1, with 13 bases lining up with TRBD2. CDR3 nucleotides: TGTGCCAGCAGCCAAACAACTAGCGGGGGGGCGGGTGAGCAGTTCTTC. It is translated as CASSQTTSGGAGEQFF.